This T cell receptor beta chain was observed in a study of T cell responses to AZD1222 COVID-19 vaccine. The table lists this clone with a count of one. The target antigen is unknown. V was clipped by 1 base and J by 7 bases, with 16 bases between them. The length of the CDR3 is 15 residues. Germline assignment: CDR1 SGHAT and CDR2 FQNNGV. Study outcomes and limitations: Donors in the cohort were predominantly white British and more often female, and clonal diversity was possibly underestimated.

Repertoires were generated with immunoSEQ multiplex PCR, while TCRdb's copy carries only in-frame clones and drops some. Among about 120,000 clones, roughly 84% were seen once, and the ten largest hold approximately 10%. The V call is TRBV11-2, the J call TRBJ2-5, with a tentative D call TRBD2 (6 bases). The clonotype comes from an adult in good health. The source was peripheral blood, collected on day 0 of AZD1222 vaccination. CDR3 DNA: TGTGCCAGCAGCTTAGCGGGAGCCCGGGGCGCGACCCAGTACTTC. Amino acids: CASSLAGARGATQYF. The full variable domain, in which reference TRBV11-2 and TRBJ2-5 provide the parts outside the CDR3, is EAGVAQSPRYKIIEKRQSVAFWCNPISGHATLYWYQQILGQGPKLLIQFQNNGVVDDSQLPKDRFSAERLKGVDSTLKIQPAKLEDSAVYLCASSLAGARGATQYFGPGTRLLVL.